Described below is a single TCR beta chain sequence and its context. Seattle patients were enrolled during active infection and followed longitudinally. This sample is part of a study of blood T cell repertoires in COVID-19. For the study at large: Acute and convalescent COVID-19 specimens originated in the United States, Italy and Spain. PBMCs, B-cell-depleted T cells, or T cells provided the cDNA or gDNA that made up the material.

The CDR3 sequence is 13 residues long. Trimming left V 3 bases short and J 5 bases short, with 10 bases between. Per the original methods: The authors estimated nucleated cell counts from reference gene primer amplification. Here immunoSEQ multiplex PCR was the method, and the copy in TCRdb shows in-frame clones only, minus some. V, J and clone size are those of that table, while D and trimming were read from the DNA. The sample has 250,000 to 300,000 clones, 70% to 90% seen once. The sequence was collected from a woman aged 25 to 39 with COVID-19, enrolled during active disease. This rearrangement joins TRBV12-3 or TRBV12-4 to TRBJ1-2; D unresolved. The sample taken for sequencing was peripheral blood. For the CDR3, the DNA is TGTGCCAGCAGTTTGAGGAGGTCGTATGGCTACACCTTC. It encodes CASSLRRSYGYTF.